This T cell receptor beta chain was documented in a study of technical replicates of blood from a handful of donors. Method: immunoSEQ multiplex PCR; TCRdb's copy keeps in-frame clones and lacks some. The repertoire holds approximately 73,000 clones, with 85% to 95% as singletons. The source is a human donor in good health. Sequenced input: T cells isolated from PBMCs.

In nucleotides, the CDR3 is TGTGCCAGCAGTTTAACGACAGGGGAATCCCACAATGAGCAGTTCTTC. Protein: CASSLTTGESHNEQFF. V and J are TRBV27 and TRBJ2-1; 8 nucleotides match TRBD1. The J segment lost 5 bases and the V segment lost 2 bases, leaving 8 bases of the junction unmatched. This CDR3 has 16 amino acids. Germline-derived CDR1 and CDR2 are MNHEY and SMNVEV (reference sequence).